A selection of T cell receptor beta chains follows, all from one sample in a study of cytomegalovirus exposure and HLA in healthy donors. The repertoire was sequenced with immunoSEQ multiplex PCR; TCRdb's copy has only in-frame clones and lacks some. This repertoire shows approximately 210,000 clones, around 80% found once; its top ten account for roughly 6%. Material: PBMCs. The origin of the receptors is a man between 40 and 49 years old in good health and CMV-seropositive. Each CDR3 is given with its conserved first and last residue.

V gene	J gene	CDR3 protein
TRBV13	TRBJ2-4	CASSPGAGRENIQYF
TRBV7-7	TRBJ2-1	CASSLGQNNEQFF
TRBV27	TRBJ2-2	CASSLYRGTGELFF
TRBV5-1	TRBJ1-2	CASSADSDYGYTF
TRBV5-1	TRBJ2-2	CASSLGAGSNTGELFF
TRBV13	TRBJ2-5	CASSLAQGTLRETQYF
TRBV7-3	TRBJ2-7	CASSHSLYPRVAAYEQYF
TRBV7-7	TRBJ2-1	CASSLGGGDGNEQFF
TRBV14	TRBJ2-5	CASSQLREEETQYF
TRBV7-9	TRBJ1-2	CASSLGHKSNYGYTF